Listed below are T cell receptor beta chains from one sample, sequenced in a study of human T cells and chemical hapten exposure. Each CDR3 protein is one row after TCRdb ran MiXCR on the RACE reads. The table lists approximately 92,000 distinct CDR3 sequences, about 10% of them singletons. The sequences come from whole blood, collected in connection with sensitization to the hapten diphenylcyclopropenone (DPC). These receptor sequences come from a woman between 40 and 50 years old with alopecia areata. Some clones in this sample may be carry-over from other donors' samples. Both conserved end residues are part of each CDR3. The order of the fields is J gene, V gene, clone size, D gene, CDR3 protein, CDR3 DNA. The D gene is left open where the match is weak. Only part of the rows carry a size: once, few, many, or a class if the clone is expanded.

TRBJ1-2,TRBV7-2,-,-,CASSLRQTGGYTF,TGTGCCAGCAGCTTAAGGCAAACGGGGGGCTACACCTTC
TRBJ2-7,TRBV9,-,-,CPSSGSSGQADYEQYF,TGTCCCAGCAGCGGATCATCGGGACAAGCAGATTACGAGCAGTACTTC
TRBJ2-5,TRBV29-1,-,-,CSVSGTAADETQYF,TGCAGCGTGTCCGGGACTGCGGCCGATGAGACCCAGTACTTC
TRBJ2-3,TRBV20-1,-,TRBD2,CSASIAGVADTQYF,TGCAGTGCTAGTATAGCGGGAGTAGCAGATACGCAGTATTTT
TRBJ2-5,TRBV4-3,-,-,CASSPGRALETQYF,TGCGCCAGCAGCCCCGGGCGGGCCTTGGAGACCCAGTACTTC
TRBJ2-7,TRBV28,many,-,CASSLLGTYEQYF,TGTGCCAGCAGTCTCCTAGGGACCTACGAGCAGTACTTC
TRBJ1-1,TRBV9,-,-,CASSVGPNTEAFF,TGTGCCAGCAGCGTAGGACCCAACACTGAAGCTTTCTTT
TRBJ2-7,TRBV9,-,-,CASSSQTGATYEQYF,TGTGCCAGCAGCTCCCAGACAGGCGCGACCTACGAGCAGTACTTC
TRBJ2-2,TRBV7-2,-,-,CASSLSREGFGELFF,TGTGCCAGCAGCTTATCTCGGGAAGGATTCGGGGAGCTGTTTTTT
TRBJ2-3,TRBV20-1,many,TRBD2,CSAKGASGNTDTQYF,TGCAGTGCTAAGGGGGCTAGCGGGAACACAGATACGCAGTATTTT
TRBJ2-3,TRBV4-3,many,TRBD2,CASSLTVKRDTDTQYF,TGCGCCAGCAGCCTCACTGTCAAGCGGGACACAGATACGCAGTATTTT
TRBJ1-2,TRBV7-2,many,-,CASSSNQGKGYTF,TGTGCCAGCAGCTCGAACCAGGGGAAGGGCTACACCTTC
TRBJ2-1,TRBV28,many,TRBD2,CASTYGGRALDEQFF,TGTGCCAGCACCTACGGCGGGAGGGCCTTGGATGAGCAGTTCTTC
TRBJ2-7,TRBV6-6,many,TRBD1,CASSYSRTGGRYEQYF,TGTGCCAGCAGTTACTCGAGGACAGGGGGACGCTACGAGCAGTACTTC
TRBJ1-4,TRBV6-6,few,TRBD1,CASSYPRGQGEKLFF,TGTGCCAGCAGTTACCCTAGGGGGCAGGGTGAAAAACTGTTTTTT
TRBJ1-4,TRBV4-3,-,-,CASSLSGVVSEKLFF,TGCGCCAGCAGCCTCAGTGGGGTGGTCAGTGAAAAACTGTTTTTT
TRBJ1-1,TRBV6-5,many,TRBD1,CASSPGQGLWYTEAFF,TGTGCCAGCAGTCCCGGACAGGGTCTGTGGTACACTGAAGCTTTCTTT
TRBJ2-7,TRBV10-2,-,-,CASSESREYEQYF,TGCGCCAGCAGTGAGTCGAGGGAATACGAGCAGTACTTC
TRBJ2-5,TRBV7-9,once,-,CASSSAEETQYF,TGTGCCAGCAGCTCCGCGGAAGAGACCCAGTACTTC
TRBJ1-1,TRBV20-1,-,TRBD1,CSARLQGAPPPF,TGCAGTGCTAGACTACAGGGGGCGCCCCCCCCATTT
TRBJ1-5,TRBV20-1,many,-,CSANRNPQGSNQPQHF,TGCAGTGCTAACAGGAACCCCCAGGGAAGCAATCAGCCCCAGCATTTT
TRBJ2-3,TRBV9,many,-,CASSVLGESTDTQYF,TGTGCCAGCAGCGTATTGGGGGAGAGCACAGATACGCAGTATTTT
TRBJ2-1,TRBV27,-,TRBD2,CASSSQTSGALREQFF,TGTGCCAGCAGTTCCCAGACTAGCGGGGCTCTCAGGGAGCAGTTCTTC
TRBJ2-1,TRBV29-1,few,TRBD2,CMASGPEQFF,TGTATGGCTAGCGGACCCGAGCAGTTCTTC
TRBJ2-5,TRBV28,many,-,CASSPLRETQYF,TGTGCCAGCAGTCCGCTTAGAGAGACCCAGTACTTC
TRBJ1-1,TRBV7-8,few,-,CASSLRAGVEAFF,TGTGCCAGCAGCCTTCGGGCAGGCGTTGAAGCTTTCTTT
TRBJ1-1,TRBV2,many,-,CASSENGPRSTEAFF,TGTGCCAGCAGTGAAAATGGGCCTAGGTCCACTGAAGCTTTCTTT
TRBJ2-7,TRBV6-2/TRBV6-3,-,-,CASSYASGPYEQYF,TGTGCCAGCAGTTACGCCTCCGGGCCCTACGAGCAGTACTTC
TRBJ1-1,TRBV7-6,-,-,CASSLVRGAQNTEAFF,TGTGCCAGCAGCTTAGTTAGGGGGGCACAGAACACTGAAGCTTTCTTT
TRBJ1-5,TRBV7-2,many,-,CASSPRTDQPQHF,TGTGCCAGCAGCCCCAGGACAGATCAGCCCCAGCATTTT
TRBJ2-3,TRBV19,few,-,CASSSAGDTQYF,TGTGCCAGTAGTTCGGCGGGAGATACGCAGTATTTT
TRBJ2-2,TRBV19,many,TRBD1,CARILGTGTGGTGELFF,TGTGCCAGGATTTTAGGGACCGGGACAGGGGGGACCGGGGAGCTGTTTTTT
TRBJ2-7,TRBV18,few,TRBD2,CASSQEAGGAYEQYF,TGTGCCAGCTCACAGGAAGCGGGGGGGGCCTACGAGCAGTACTTC
TRBJ2-2,TRBV6-4,few,-,CASRGGDTGELFF,TGTGCCAGCCGAGGAGGGGACACCGGGGAGCTGTTTTTT
TRBJ1-4,TRBV4-2,few,TRBD1,CASSQQQGWFEKLFF,TGTGCCAGCAGCCAACAACAGGGGTGGTTTGAAAAACTGTTTTTT
TRBJ1-5,TRBV4-2,many,TRBD1,CASSQDWGTVSNQPQHF,TGTGCCAGCAGCCAAGATTGGGGGACAGTTAGCAATCAGCCCCAGCATTTT
TRBJ1-3,TRBV6-1,-,-,CASSEGYSGNTIYF,TGTGCCAGCAGTGAAGGGTACTCTGGAAACACCATATATTTT
TRBJ2-2,TRBV5-6,-,-,CASSLILTYYTGELFF,TGTGCCAGCAGCTTGATCCTGACCTACTACACCGGGGAGCTGTTTTTT
TRBJ1-5,TRBV27,-,TRBD1,CASSPRGLGNQPQHF,TGTGCCAGCAGTCCTAGGGGGCTTGGCAATCAGCCCCAGCATTTT
TRBJ2-1,TRBV7-9,many,TRBD2,CASSQSGRAEGEQFF,TGTGCCAGCAGCCAAAGCGGGAGGGCCGAGGGTGAGCAGTTCTTC
TRBJ2-5,TRBV20-1,many,-,CSARSGFQETQYF,TGCAGTGCACGCAGCGGGTTTCAAGAGACCCAGTACTTC
TRBJ2-7,TRBV6-6,-,TRBD2,CASSNQGLAGHEQYF,TGTGCCAGCAGTAACCAGGGACTAGCGGGCCACGAGCAGTACTTC
TRBJ2-5,TRBV19,few,-,CASSVGLGKAQYF,TGTGCCAGTAGTGTCGGACTGGGAAAGGCCCAGTACTTC
TRBJ2-3,TRBV4-3,many,TRBD2,CASSQERGLAGGYTDTQYF,TGCGCCAGCAGCCAAGAAAGGGGACTAGCGGGGGGGTACACAGATACGCAGTATTTT
TRBJ2-2,TRBV27,-,-,CASSSSRAGELFF,TGTGCCAGCAGTTCCTCCCGGGCGGGGGAGCTGTTTTTT
TRBJ2-2,TRBV30,few,TRBD1,CAWSVLQGAGELFF,TGTGCCTGGAGTGTACTGCAGGGGGCCGGGGAGCTGTTTTTT
TRBJ1-6,TRBV18,few,-,CASSPEASHNSPLHF,TGTGCCAGCTCACCAGAGGCCAGCCATAATTCACCCCTCCACTTT
TRBJ1-2,TRBV12-5,many,-,CASGFQTTSGYTF,TGTGCTAGTGGTTTTCAAACGACGAGTGGCTACACCTTC